One sample yielded the 21 T cell receptor beta chains listed below, sequenced in a study of blood T cell repertoires in COVID-19. Data came from immunoSEQ multiplex PCR; TCRdb stores just in-frame clones and leaves some out. This table holds about 370,000 clones, roughly 92% found once. Specimen: PBMCs or T cells enriched from blood (not recorded which). The receptors shown here come from a woman aged 40 to 50 who had been exposed to COVID-19.

The chain uses TRBV30 and TRBJ1-6; 7 bases map to TRBD1. The CDR3 covers 15 residues. V trimming: 3 bases; J trimming: 6 bases; junction bases outside the gene matches: 8. CDR1 and CDR2 (germline): GTSNPN, SVGIG (reference sequence). The CDR3: CAWSTGKGANSPLHF. DNA of the CDR3: TGTGCCTGGAGCACAGGGAAGGGGGCTAATTCACCCCTCCACTTT. Drawing the rest from reference TRBV30 and TRBJ1-6, the complete variable domain is SQTIHQWPATLVQPVGSPLSLECTVEGTSNPNLYWYRQAAGRGLQLLFYSVGIGQISSEVPQNLSASRPQDRQFILSSKKLLLSDSGFYLCAWSTGKGANSPLHFGNGTRLTVT.

The chain links TRBV24-1 to TRBJ1-1, with a possible D match to TRBD1 (5 bases). Between the trimmed V and J ends, which lost 7 bases and 5 bases, there was a span of 10 bases. The CDR3 is made up of 12 amino acids. The germline CDR1 and CDR2 sequences are KGHDR and SFDVKD. CDR3 DNA: TGTGCCACCAGACAAGGGGAAACTGAAGCTTTCTTT. This sequence encodes CATRQGETEAFF.

DNA of the CDR3: TGCAGCGTAGTAGTCTCCTACGAGCAGTACTTC. Amino acids: CSVVVSYEQYF. This chain links TRBV29-1 with TRBJ2-7; D is unclear. Germline-derived CDR1 and CDR2 are SQVTM and ANQGSEA. The CDR3 spans 11 residues. V was shortened by 6 bases and J by 0 bases, with 6 bases between the two germline ends.

The chain couples TRBV6-1 to TRBJ1-2; D gene uncertain. The CDR3 consists of 13 residues. Trimming shortened V by 4 bases and J by 5 bases, and 11 bases separated the two germline ends. CDR1 and CDR2 (germline): MNHNS, SASEGT. The CDR3 DNA reads as TGTGCCAGCAGTGCAGCAGGAGGATATGGCTACACCTTC. Its protein is CASSAAGGYGYTF.

This clone was seen a single time. V usage is TRBV3-1 (or the pseudogene TRBV3-2) and J usage is TRBJ2-5; D is perhaps TRBD2 (6 bases). CDR3 length equals 18 residues. V shed 3 bases and J shed 4 bases, with 24 bases lying between them. Looked up from germline, CDR1 is LGHDT and CDR2 is YNNKEL (reference sequence). The CDR3 reads CASSQGGRLSRGGETQYF. DNA of the CDR3: TGTGCCAGCAGCCAGGGGGGAAGACTATCGAGAGGCGGAGAGACCCAGTACTTC.

The chain links TRBV3-1 (or the pseudogene TRBV3-2) to TRBJ2-7; 9 bases are a match to TRBD1. Germline V gene lookup returns CDR1 LGHDT and CDR2 YNNKEL (reference sequence). The CDR3 runs to 16 residues. With 5 bases clipped from V and 0 bases from J, the junction kept 8 bases outside the gene matches. The CDR3 DNA is TGTGCCAGCAGCAAGGGACAGGGCCTACCCTCCTACGAGCAGTACTTC. Its protein is CASSKGQGLPSYEQYF.

This chain links TRBV2 with TRBJ1-1, with TRBD1 matching over 7 bases. V shed 8 bases, J shed 0 bases, and the junction held 6 bases outside the gene matches. The germline CDR1 and CDR2 sequences are SNHLY and FYNNEI. This CDR3 comprises 14 residues. CDR3 nucleotide sequence: TGTGCCAGCTCCACCGACAGGGTGAACACTGAAGCTTTCTTT. Encoded protein: CASSTDRVNTEAFF.

This clone turned up a few times. This chain uses TRBV6-2 or TRBV6-3 with TRBJ2-1; maybe TRBD2 (6 bases). This CDR3 has 16 residues. CDR1 MNHEY and CDR2 SVGEGT come from the germline V gene. The V end was cut by 4 bases, the J end by 4 bases, with 17 bases between. In nucleotides, the CDR3 is TGTGCCAGCAGTTTAGGGGACTCTCGTATATACAATGAGCAGTTCTTC. Translation gives CASSLGDSRIYNEQFF.

The J gene is TRBJ1-1, the V gene TRBV5-1; tentative D call: TRBD1 (6 bases). V was pared by 2 bases and J by 8 bases, with 7 bases between. The germline V gene has CDR1 SGHRS and CDR2 YFSETQ. CDR3 length: 11 residues. CDR3 nucleotide sequence: TGCGCCAGCAGCTTCCAGGGGGAAGCTTTCTTT. Translation: CASSFQGEAFF. Complete variable domain (other parts from reference TRBV5-1 and TRBJ1-1): KAGVTQTPRYLIKTRGQQVTLSCSPISGHRSVSWYQQTPGQGLQFLFEYFSETQRNKGNFPGRFSGRQFSNSRSEMNVSTLELGDSALYLCASSFQGEAFFGQGTRLTVV.

The gene calls are TRBV5-1 and TRBJ2-1, with 10 bases identical to TRBD2. The germline CDR1 and CDR2 sequences are SGHRS and YFSETQ. CDR3 length: 15 residues. J was trimmed by 5 bases and V by 1 base; bases with no gene match: 3. The CDR3 coding sequence is TGCGCCAGCAGCTTGACTAGCGGGGAAGACAATGAGCAGTTCTTC. As protein: CASSLTSGEDNEQFF.

This chain links TRBV9 with TRBJ2-7; weak D call: TRBD1 (7 bases). The V end was cut by 3 bases, the J end by 2 bases, with 12 bases between. The CDR3 extends over 14 amino acids. Looked up from germline, CDR1 is SGDLS and CDR2 is YYNGEE. The CDR3 bases are TGTGCCAGCAGCGCGACAGGGAGGACCTACGAGCAGTACTTC. Protein sequence: CASSATGRTYEQYF. Using reference TRBV9 and TRBJ2-7 for the parts outside the CDR3, the full variable domain is DSGVTQTPKHLITATGQRVTLRCSPRSGDLSVYWYQQSLDQGLQFLIQYYNGEERAKGNILERFSAQQFPDLHSELNLSSLELGDSALYFCASSATGRTYEQYFGPGTRLTVT.

The V gene is TRBV24-1, the J gene TRBJ1-1, with TRBD1 matching over 7 bases. The CDR3 is 15 amino acids. Germline V CDR1 and CDR2: KGHDR, SFDVKD. The ends lost 4 bases at V and 7 bases at J; junction bases unmatched: 11. The CDR3 here is CATSDPTDRAGEAFF. The CDR3 DNA reads as TGTGCCACCAGTGACCCTACCGACAGGGCTGGTGAAGCTTTCTTT.

This rearrangement joins TRBV19 to TRBJ1-1, with 10 bases fitting TRBD1. CDR1 LNHDA and CDR2 SQIVND come from the germline V gene (reference sequence). The CDR3 consists of 18 residues. J was trimmed by 1 base and V by 6 bases; bases with no gene match: 14. CDR3 coding DNA: TGTGCCAGTAGCACTACTCCCACCCGGACAGGGGGGAACACTGAAGCTTTCTTT. This gives the protein CASSTTPTRTGGNTEAFF.

The chain carries TRBV5-6 and TRBJ2-3; 7 bases line up with TRBD1. The germline V gene encodes CDR1 SGHDT and CDR2 YYEEEE. The CDR3 totals 13 residues. The V and J ends lost 4 bases and 3 bases, in that order; junction bases with no gene match: 2. The CDR3 region is CASSRQGTDTQYF. The CDR3 DNA reads as TGTGCCAGCAGCCGACAGGGTACAGATACGCAGTATTTT.

The chain employs TRBV5-1 and TRBJ2-1; 10 nucleotides agree with TRBD2. Germline-derived CDR1 and CDR2 are SGHRS and YFSETQ. With V trimmed by 3 bases and J by 5 bases, 5 bases remained unmatched. CDR3 length equals 15 residues. CDR3 sequence: CASSSSGGAHNEQFF. The CDR3 DNA follows: TGCGCCAGCAGCTCAAGCGGGGGGGCTCACAATGAGCAGTTCTTC.

This sequence joins TRBV9 and TRBJ2-2, with D possibly TRBD1 on 5 matching bases. Germline V gives CDR1 SGDLS, CDR2 YYNGEE. V lost 0 bases and J 10 bases, leaving 13 bases between the germline ends. The length of the CDR3 is 14 residues. The CDR3 loop reads CASSVDRPPVELFF. In DNA form, the CDR3 reads TGTGCCAGCAGCGTAGACAGGCCGCCCGTGGAGCTGTTTTTT.

The chain employs TRBV18 and TRBJ1-1; no definite D call. The germline V and J ends were trimmed by 6 bases and 2 bases, with 16 bases remaining between them. The CDR3 runs to 15 residues. Germline CDR1 and CDR2: KGHSH and LQKENI. CDR3 nucleotides: TGTGCCAGCTCGCGGGGTCAGGTGGACAACACTGAAGCTTTCTTT. Translated, it gives CASSRGQVDNTEAFF.

The DNA for the CDR3 is TGTGCCAGCAGCCGAATAGGGGGCGGAGAGACCCAGTACTTC. Translating gives CASSRIGGGETQYF. V is TRBV7-9 and J is TRBJ2-5; TRBD1 matches 7 bases. Germline V lookup: CDR1 SEHNR, CDR2 FQNEAQ (reference sequence). The CDR3 extends over 14 amino acids. Trimming at V came to 5 bases and at J to 4 bases, leaving 7 bases not matched to a gene.

This sequence joins TRBV5-1 and TRBJ1-4; 8 nucleotides line up with TRBD1. J was trimmed by 8 bases and V by 4 bases; bases with no gene match: 16. The CDR3 runs 17 residues. Germline V gene data show CDR1 as SGHRS and CDR2 as YFSETQ. Written as DNA, the CDR3 is TGCGCCAGCAGCCCCGGACAGGGAACTTTGAGTGGAGAAAAACTGTTTTTT. It encodes CASSPGQGTLSGEKLFF.

V and J are TRBV10-1 and TRBJ2-1; D remains ambiguous. The germline gives CDR1 WNHNN, CDR2 SYGVQD (reference sequence). V lost 6 bases and J 3 bases, leaving 3 bases between the germline ends. The CDR3 is 11 residues long. CDR3 in amino acids: CASSHYNEQFF. The CDR3 nucleotides read TGCGCCAGCAGCCACTACAATGAGCAGTTCTTC.

This clone has just one count. The chain has TRBV30 and TRBJ1-2; 10 bases map to TRBD1. Germline CDR1 and CDR2: GTSNPN and SVGIG (reference sequence). Germline trimming cut 3 bases from V and 5 bases from J; bases unmatched to any gene: 12. The length of the CDR3 is 16 residues. The CDR3 DNA reads TGTGCCTGGAGCCCAACTAACCCGGGACAGGGGTATGGCTACACCTTC. Translation gives CAWSPTNPGQGYGYTF.